In its sample, the clone carrying this TCR beta chain was seen once. Some clones are missing from TCRdb's copy, which holds only in-frame ones; the method was immunoSEQ multiplex PCR. The sample consists of 40,000 or so clones, about 88% of them appearing once. The data were obtained in a study of T cell changes during pregnancy in multiple sclerosis. The V gene's germline CDR1 is SQVTM and CDR2 ANQGSEA. The CDR3 totals 16 residues. V was shortened by 1 base and J by 1 base, with 14 bases between the two germline ends. The sequenced sample was peripheral blood, obtained in the third trimester of pregnancy. The chain joins TRBV29-1 to TRBJ1-3; D ambiguous. The receptor's source is a female donor in good health, enrolled as a control in a pregnancy study. CDR3 amino acids: CSVEAPRAASGNTIYF. The CDR3 nucleotides are TGCAGCGTTGAAGCCCCTCGAGCCGCATCTGGAAACACCATATATTTT.